One sample yielded the 14 T cell receptor beta chains listed below, sequenced in a study of cytomegalovirus exposure and HLA in healthy donors. Primers included in the PCR were 60 Vbeta and 13 Jbeta primers. Repertoires were generated with immunoSEQ multiplex PCR, while TCRdb's copy carries only in-frame clones and drops some. The table lists over 150,000 clones, roughly 81% of them singletons, with under 5% in the top ten. The specimen was PBMCs. The receptor source for this set is a girl aged 5-17 years in good health and CMV-seropositive.

J is TRBJ2-1 and V is TRBV6-5; 10 bases are a match to TRBD2. The CDR3 loop spans 15 amino acids. The V segment lost 3 bases and the J segment 8 bases; nucleotides outside the gene matches: 7. Germline loops: CDR1 MNHEY, CDR2 SVGAGI. CDR3 bases: TGTGCCAGCAGTTATCCCTTAGCGGGGGGACATGAGCAGTTCTTC. Amino acids: CASSYPLAGGHEQFF.

V is TRBV2 and J is TRBJ2-2; D ambiguous. Germline values: CDR1 SNHLY, CDR2 FYNNEI. V dropped 6 bases and J dropped 6 bases, with 11 bases sitting between them. The CDR3 loop spans 13 amino acids. The CDR3 DNA reads TGTGCCAGCAGGGGCTCCAATTCCGGGGAGCTGTTTTTT. Encoded protein: CASRGSNSGELFF.

The chain has TRBV5-1 and TRBJ1-2; TRBD1 is a possible D gene (5 bases). In germline, CDR1 is SGHRS, CDR2 YFSETQ. The CDR3 is made up of 18 amino acids. The germline V and J ends were trimmed by 3 bases and 0 bases, with 21 bases remaining between them. In DNA form, the CDR3 reads TGCGCCAGCAGCTCGACAGTACCCAACCGAAATCCTAACTATGGCTACACCTTC. Its protein is CASSSTVPNRNPNYGYTF.

The chain is built from TRBV10-3 and TRBJ1-1, with 7 bases aligning to TRBD1. This CDR3 is 15 amino acids long. The V gene's germline CDR1 is ENHRY and CDR2 SYGVKD. Trimming removed 3 bases from V and 2 bases from J; junction bases left unmatched: 6. The CDR3 sequence is CAISEWGTANTEAFF. CDR3 bases: TGTGCCATCAGTGAATGGGGGACAGCCAACACTGAAGCTTTCTTT.

V gene TRBV14 combines with J gene TRBJ1-1; maybe TRBD1 (6 bases). Per germline, CDR1 SGHDN and CDR2 FVKESK. Trimming stripped 10 bases from V and 4 bases from J, with 19 bases between. CDR3 length equals 14 residues. The DNA for the CDR3 is TGTGCCACCCGCCGGGGGGGGGCTGGCACTGAAGCTTTCTTT. Residues: CATRRGGAGTEAFF.

The rearrangement links TRBV27 to TRBJ1-2; D might be TRBD1 (5 bases). The CDR3 runs 13 residues. V lost 5 bases, J lost 0 bases, and 7 bases lay in between. Germline CDR1 and CDR2: MNHEY and SMNVEV (reference sequence). The CDR3 DNA is TGTGCCAGCAGTCTGACAGCTAACTATGGCTACACCTTC. This codes for CASSLTANYGYTF.

The genes are TRBV10-3 and TRBJ1-2; 8 bases are a match to TRBD1. With 0 bases clipped from V and 7 bases from J, the junction kept 10 bases outside the gene matches. Germline V gene sequence: CDR1 ENHRY, CDR2 SYGVKD. The CDR3 spans 16 residues. CDR3 nucleotide sequence: TGTGCCATCAGTGAGTCGGGGACAGGTGGCCGGGGTGGCTACACCTTC. Amino acids: CAISESGTGGRGGYTF.

The chain couples TRBV6-5 to TRBJ2-5, with no clear D. V was shortened by 6 bases and J by 12 bases, with 14 bases between the two germline ends. There are 11 residues in the CDR3. Germline-derived CDR1 and CDR2 are MNHEY and SVGAGI. CDR3 loop: CASRINMAEYF. In nucleotides, the CDR3 is TGTGCCAGCAGGATAAATATGGCGGAGTACTTC.

The chain uses TRBV6-5 and TRBJ2-2; 11 nucleotides align to TRBD2. The CDR3 runs 14 residues. Germline values: CDR1 MNHEY, CDR2 SVGAGI. V was pared by 7 bases and J by 6 bases, with 4 bases of the junction left unmatched. The CDR3 DNA reads TGTGCCAGCACACTAGCGGGGGAAGCCGGGGAGCTGTTTTTT. Translated, it gives CASTLAGEAGELFF.

The gene calls are TRBV6-1 and TRBJ2-7, with TRBD1 matching over 7 bases. CDR3 length equals 12 residues. The V gene's germline CDR1 is MNHNS and CDR2 SASEGT. The junction had 8 bases not matched to a gene; V was cut back by 3 bases and J by 12 bases. CDR3: CASSDFAAGGYF. CDR3 coding DNA: TGTGCCAGCAGTGATTTCGCGGCAGGGGGGTACTTC.

The V call is TRBV5-1, the J call TRBJ2-1; weak D call: TRBD1 (7 bases). This CDR3 region has 15 residues. Trimming cost V 6 bases and J 8 bases, with 21 bases left between them. Germline V gene lookup returns CDR1 SGHRS and CDR2 YFSETQ. CDR3 in DNA: TGCGCCAGCACCCCGACAGGGTACCCGGGGGATGAGCAGTTCTTC. Translating it yields CASTPTGYPGDEQFF.

The rearrangement joins TRBV4-1 to TRBJ2-2; TRBD2 agrees at 9 bases. V was clipped by 3 bases and J by 2 bases; unmatched bases: 7. CDR1 and CDR2 (germline): MGHRA, YSYEKL. This CDR3 is 17 amino acids long. The CDR3 DNA reads TGCGCCAGCAGCCAGGCCTCTAGCGGGACAAACACCGGGGAGCTGTTTTTT. It encodes CASSQASSGTNTGELFF.

The chain has TRBV6-1 and TRBJ1-2, with TRBD1 matching 12 bases. CDR3 length: 13 amino acids. The V gene's germline CDR1 is MNHNS and CDR2 SASEGT. Germline trimming cut 7 bases from V and 8 bases from J; bases unmatched to any gene: 5. The CDR3 here is CASKGQGAEGYTF. DNA for the CDR3: TGTGCCAGCAAGGGACAGGGGGCAGAGGGCTACACCTTC.

The chain couples TRBV5-4 to TRBJ1-6; D is uncertain. Trimming took off 0 bases at V and 6 bases at J, with 4 bases between the two ends. The CDR3 consists of 13 residues. Germline-derived CDR1 and CDR2 are SGHNT and YYREEE (reference sequence). The CDR3 loop is CASSLASNSPLHF. The DNA for the CDR3 is TGTGCCAGCAGCTTGGCTTCTAATTCACCCCTCCACTTT.